This TCR beta chain derives from a study of T cells in women clearing cervical HPV infection. Assay used: immunoSEQ multiplex PCR; TCRdb lists only in-frame clones, some missing. The clone table shows around 44,000 clones, with the ten largest holding 7.6%. Concerning this clone: Coverage ceases 3 residues before the CDR3 finishes, and the germline J gene fills in the end.

This CDR3 comprises 15 residues. V lost 0 bases to trimming and J lost 4 bases, with 14 bases between them. Germline CDR1 and CDR2: DFQATT and SNEGSKA (reference sequence). Material: blood buffy coat. The sequence came from a woman between 18 and 75 years old with a cervical HPV16 infection that either progressed to CIN3+ or cleared (not recorded which). This chain links TRBV20-1 with TRBJ2-3; no reliable D call. The CDR3 loop reads CSAREPLEVADTQYF. Incomplete CDR3 DNA: TGCAGTGCTAGAGAACCCCTAGAAGTGGCAGATACG.